This T cell receptor beta chain was documented in a study of cytomegalovirus exposure and HLA in healthy donors. On this clone: Its specificity is unknown.

General study points: Roughly uniform depth of sequencing across donors was assumed in presence/absence analyses. Later work associated 16,951 TCR beta sequences with HLA alleles at 0.05 false discovery rate. When analyzed later, a missense DCLRE1C variant was found to be linked to TCR beta V- and J-gene trimming.

Unrecorded immune exposures were likely, despite nominal health at sampling. The germline gives CDR1 SGHVS, CDR2 FQNEAQ. Between the trimmed V and J ends, which lost 5 bases and 4 bases, there was a span of 11 bases. This CDR3 region has 13 residues. Use of 60 Vbeta and 13 Jbeta primers characterized the PCR. Data came from immunoSEQ multiplex PCR; TCRdb stores just in-frame clones and leaves some out. The sample has approximately 70,000 clones, and its top ten clones hold about 4%. Material for sequencing was PBMCs. The sequence was collected from a female donor in good health and CMV-seropositive. V usage is TRBV7-8 and J usage is TRBJ1-1; D not resolved. The CDR3 loop is CASSPPGGTEAFF. The CDR3 DNA reads TGTGCCAGCAGCCCACCCGGTGGCACTGAAGCTTTCTTT.